A single sample gave rise to the 8 T cell receptor beta chains below, sequenced in a study of blood T cell repertoires in COVID-19. Sequencing used immunoSEQ multiplex PCR; TCRdb keeps in-frame clones, though not all of them. This table holds a few hundred thousand clones, approximately 80% found once. The sample taken for sequencing was peripheral blood. The receptors derive from a woman in her forties or fifties with acute or convalescent COVID-19.

The gene calls are TRBV6-5 and TRBJ1-5; 7 bases are shared with TRBD1. The junction had 6 bases not matched to a gene; V was cut back by 6 bases and J by 4 bases. Germline assignment: CDR1 MNHEY and CDR2 SVGAGI. CDR3 length: 14 residues. As DNA, the CDR3 is TGTGCCAGCAGCCTGACAGGGATTAATCAGCCCCAGCATTTT. Its translation: CASSLTGINQPQHF.

V usage is TRBV3-1 (or the pseudogene TRBV3-2) and J usage is TRBJ2-2, with TRBD2 matching 10 bases. Trimming cost V 4 bases and J 7 bases; bases outside gene matches: 15. Per the germline V gene, CDR1 is LGHDT and CDR2 is YNNKEL (reference sequence). The CDR3 is made up of 18 amino acids. The CDR3 here is CASSPRMSLAGVVGELFF. DNA for the CDR3: TGTGCCAGCAGCCCCCGAATGAGCCTAGCGGGGGTAGTCGGGGAGCTGTTTTTT.

This chain joins TRBV3-1 (or the pseudogene TRBV3-2) and TRBJ2-5; 12 positions match TRBD2. V was clipped by 4 bases and J by 5 bases; unmatched bases: 11. From germline, CDR1 is LGHDT and CDR2 YNNKEL (reference sequence). The length of the CDR3 is 17 residues. In DNA, the CDR3 is TGTGCCAGCAGCCCGACTAGCGGGAGCCCCTCTGGTGAGACCCAGTACTTC. This gives the protein CASSPTSGSPSGETQYF.

The chain uses TRBV6-1 and TRBJ1-1; D may be TRBD1 (5 bases). This CDR3 is built from 13 residues. V dropped 3 bases and J dropped 5 bases, with 10 bases sitting between them. Germline lookup yields CDR1 MNHNS and CDR2 SASEGT. The CDR3 coding sequence is TGTGCCAGCAGTGAGGACCGGGGGACTGAAGCTTTCTTT. Its translation is CASSEDRGTEAFF.

This clone was observed a single time. V is TRBV5-4 and J is TRBJ2-5; TRBD2 matches at 13 bases. The CDR3 totals 16 residues. Germline V gene lookup returns CDR1 SGHNT and CDR2 YYREEE (reference sequence). J gave up 5 bases and V 4 bases, and 8 bases lay outside the gene matches. CDR3 coding DNA: TGTGCCAGCAGCAGGACTAGCGGGGGCATGGGGGAGACCCAGTACTTC. It specifies CASSRTSGGMGETQYF.

V is TRBV5-1 and J is TRBJ2-7; 10 nucleotides match TRBD2. This CDR3 region has 14 residues. Germline V gene lookup returns CDR1 SGHRS and CDR2 YFSETQ. V was clipped by 1 base and J by 2 bases; unmatched bases: 0. The CDR3 is CASSLTSGTYEQYF. The CDR3 DNA follows: TGCGCCAGCAGCTTGACTAGCGGGACCTACGAGCAGTACTTC. The variable domain in full, with the rest retrieved from reference TRBV5-1 and TRBJ2-7, is KAGVTQTPRYLIKTRGQQVTLSCSPISGHRSVSWYQQTPGQGLQFLFEYFSETQRNKGNFPGRFSGRQFSNSRSEMNVSTLELGDSALYLCASSLTSGTYEQYFGPGTRLTVT.

This clone occurred many times. Germline is not matched at one junction end, which may reflect a read error. This chain uses TRBV7-7 with TRBJ1-5; 8 bases are a match to TRBD1. Germline V gene sequence: CDR1 SSHAT, CDR2 FNYEAQ (reference sequence). The CDR3 spans 16 residues. CDR3 nucleotide sequence: TGTGCTAGCAGCCCATATACAGGGGGTAGCAATCAGCCCCAGCATTTT. As protein: CASSPYTGGSNQPQHF. The full variable domain, rest sourced from reference TRBV7-7 and TRBJ1-5, is GAGVSQSPRYKVTKRGQDVTLRCDPISSHATLYWYQQALGQGPEFLTYFNYEAQPDKSGLPSDRFSAERPEGSISTLTIQRTEQRDSAMYRCASSPYTGGSNQPQHFGDGTRLSIL.

This clone was counted at least ten times. The chain couples TRBV19 to TRBJ1-5; 9 positions agree with TRBD1. The germline V gene encodes CDR1 LNHDA and CDR2 SQIVND (reference sequence). V lost 6 bases to trimming and J lost 1 base; unmatched junction nucleotides: 4. CDR3 size: 15 residues. CDR3 sequence (DNA): TGTGCCAGTAGCCGACAGGGGGAAAGCAATCAGCCCCAGCATTTT. Its protein product is CASSRQGESNQPQHF.